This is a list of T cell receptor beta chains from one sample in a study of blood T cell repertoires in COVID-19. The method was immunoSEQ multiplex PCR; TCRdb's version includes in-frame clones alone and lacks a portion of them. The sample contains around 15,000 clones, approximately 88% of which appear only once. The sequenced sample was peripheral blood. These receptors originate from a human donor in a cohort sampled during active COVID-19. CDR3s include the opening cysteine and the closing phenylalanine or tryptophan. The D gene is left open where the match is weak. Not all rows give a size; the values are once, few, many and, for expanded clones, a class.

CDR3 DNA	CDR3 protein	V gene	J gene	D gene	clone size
TGTGCCAGCAGCTTAGAGACAGGACGGGCTAATGAAAAACTGTTTTTT	CASSLETGRANEKLFF	TRBV7-8	TRBJ1-4	-	-
TGTGCTAGTGGTCCAAGAGGGGGTCGGGTGAACACTGAAGCTTTCTTT	CASGPRGGRVNTEAFF	TRBV12-5	TRBJ1-1	-	-
TGTGCCAGCAGCCAAGACGGGACAGGGAGAACCTACGAGCAGTACTTC	CASSQDGTGRTYEQYF	TRBV3-1/TRBV3-2	TRBJ2-7	TRBD1	few
TGTGCCAGCAGCGTTACCGGGACAGGGCTCTCGGGGAACTATGGCTACACCTTC	CASSVTGTGLSGNYGYTF	TRBV7-2	TRBJ1-2	TRBD1	-
TGTGCCAGCAGTTACGAAGCGGGGGCAACAAACATTCAGTACTTC	CASSYEAGATNIQYF	TRBV6-2/TRBV6-3	TRBJ2-4	TRBD2	-
TGTGCTAGCAGCTTAGCGAGCCGGGGGGCCCAGTACTTC	CASSLASRGAQYF	TRBV7-7	TRBJ2-5	TRBD2	-
TGTGCCATCACTGAGGCCCTCGGGGGTTCACCCCTCCACTTT	CAITEALGGSPLHF	TRBV10-3	TRBJ1-6	-	-
TGTGCCAGCAGCACGGACAGGGGCGATGAAAAACTGTTTTTT	CASSTDRGDEKLFF	TRBV5-4	TRBJ1-4	TRBD1	-
TGTGCCAGCAGCAAGGGGGGGGGTCACCAAGAGACCCAGTACTTC	CASSKGGGHQETQYF	TRBV9	TRBJ2-5	-	-
TGTGCCAGCAGCCTCAGAAAAACCACTGAAGCTTTCTTT	CASSLRKTTEAFF	TRBV5-6	TRBJ1-1	-	-
TGTGCCAGCAACTTAGGGGGGGAAGAGACCCAGTACTTC	CASNLGGEETQYF	TRBV28	TRBJ2-5	-	once
TGTGCCTGGAGTGTGACAGGGGCCCAAGAGACCCAGTACTTC	CAWSVTGAQETQYF	TRBV30	TRBJ2-5	TRBD1	once
TGTGCCAGCAGCCAAGATCGAACAGGGGGAGGAAACACCATATATTTT	CASSQDRTGGGNTIYF	TRBV3-1/TRBV3-2	TRBJ1-3	TRBD1	-
TGTGCCAGCAGTAAACCCCCGGCGCGGGTGGCTTTCTTT	CASSKPPARVAFF	TRBV6-5	TRBJ1-1	-	-
TGTGCCAGCAGCAAAGGGGACGGGAGCTCCTATAATTCACCCCTCCACTTT	CASSKGDGSSYNSPLHF	TRBV21-1	TRBJ1-6	-	-
TGTGCCTGGAGAGGAGGGGCTGGAAACACCATATATTTT	CAWRGGAGNTIYF	TRBV30	TRBJ1-3	-	-
TGTGCCAGCAGCCAAACCGGGACAGGGGTTTCACCCCTCCACTTT	CASSQTGTGVSPLHF	TRBV3-1/TRBV3-2	TRBJ1-6	TRBD1	-
TGTGCCAGCTCCTACTGGACTAGCAACACAGATACGCAGTATTTT	CASSYWTSNTDTQYF	TRBV7-8	TRBJ2-3	TRBD2	once
TGCGCCAGCAGCTTGGCTGGGCACACTGAAGCTTTCTTT	CASSLAGHTEAFF	TRBV5-1	TRBJ1-1	-	once
TGTGCCAGCAGCTTGTCCGCTAGCGGATACAATGAGCAGTTCTTC	CASSLSASGYNEQFF	TRBV5-6	TRBJ2-1	TRBD2	-
TGCAGCGTTCTCAGCAGGGACTCTGGAAACACCATATATTTT	CSVLSRDSGNTIYF	TRBV29-1	TRBJ1-3	-	-
TGTGCCACCAGCAGAGCTGCACCGGGACAGGGAGGGGAGACCCAGTACTTC	CATSRAAPGQGGETQYF	TRBV15	TRBJ2-5	TRBD1	-
TGTGCCACCAGCAGAGGGTGGGGGGTCGGCAATCAGCCCCAGCATTTT	CATSRGWGVGNQPQHF	TRBV15	TRBJ1-5	-	-
TGTGTGGCAGGGGGTGCCACAGATACGCAGTATTTT	CVAGGATDTQYF	TRBV28	TRBJ2-3	TRBD1	-
TGCGCCAGCAGCTTGGAGGCAGGCCCTAACTATGGCTACACCTTC	CASSLEAGPNYGYTF	TRBV5-1	TRBJ1-2	-	few
TGTGCCAGCAGCTTAGGTGGGCAGACCGCAGAGCAGTACTTC	CASSLGGQTAEQYF	TRBV7-8	TRBJ2-7	-	-
TGTGCCTGGAGTCCCCTTGGACAGGGGTACTACGAGCAGTACTTC	CAWSPLGQGYYEQYF	TRBV30	TRBJ2-7	TRBD1	-
TGCGCCAGCAGCCCGACTAGTCCCTACGAGCAGTACTTC	CASSPTSPYEQYF	TRBV5-1	TRBJ2-7	-	-
TGTGCCAGCAGTTACGGGTCGACAGGCCTGAACACTGAAGCTTTCTTT	CASSYGSTGLNTEAFF	TRBV6-5	TRBJ1-1	-	-
TGTGCCAGCATGTCGGACAGGGGGATTGGGGAGCAGTTCTTC	CASMSDRGIGEQFF	TRBV6-5	TRBJ2-1	TRBD1	few
TGTGCCAGCAGTATGGACAGGGCTGCGGAAAAACTGTTTTTT	CASSMDRAAEKLFF	TRBV7-2	TRBJ1-4	TRBD1	-
TGCAGCGTTACCGACACCTTCTCCTACGAGCAGTACTTC	CSVTDTFSYEQYF	TRBV29-1	TRBJ2-7	-	-
TGTGCCAGCACTCAGGGAAACTATGGCTACACCTTC	CASTQGNYGYTF	TRBV2	TRBJ1-2	-	-
TGTGCCAGCAGGGAGGGGTCCTACAATGAGCAGTTCTTC	CASREGSYNEQFF	TRBV28	TRBJ2-1	-	-
TGCGCCAGCAGCCAAGCAAGGGTACAGGAGGGTTCACCCCTCCACTTT	CASSQARVQEGSPLHF	TRBV4-1	TRBJ1-6	-	few
TGCGCCAGCAGCCCAACGGCTAGCGGGGGAGGCGGGGAGCTGTTTTTT	CASSPTASGGGGELFF	TRBV5-1	TRBJ2-2	TRBD2	-
TGTGCCAGCAGTGAACGACAGGGGTCCGGGGAGCTGTTTTTT	CASSERQGSGELFF	TRBV6-1	TRBJ2-2	TRBD1	-
TGTGCCAGCAGCTTGGGTGGGGGCCCCAATGAAAAACTGTTTTTT	CASSLGGGPNEKLFF	TRBV5-6	TRBJ1-4	-	few
TGTGCCTGGGGCCCCGGGGTCGGAGGGCAGTTCTTC	CAWGPGVGGQFF	TRBV30	TRBJ2-1	-	-
TGTGCCAGCAGCTTAGCGAGGGCAGGGGGACGTGGCTACACCTTC	CASSLARAGGRGYTF	TRBV7-2	TRBJ1-2	TRBD1	-
TGTGCCAGCTCACCCCTAGCGGGGCGGGAGACCCAGTACTTC	CASSPLAGRETQYF	TRBV18	TRBJ2-5	TRBD2	-
TGTGCCATCAGTGTCACGACAGGGGTATGGAATGAGCAGTTCTTC	CAISVTTGVWNEQFF	TRBV10-3	TRBJ2-1	TRBD1	-
TGTGCCAGCAGCCCAAGGGCCCTGGCGGGGACTGGCTACACCTTC	CASSPRALAGTGYTF	TRBV6-2/TRBV6-3	TRBJ1-2	-	-
TGTGCCAGCAGTCCCCCTGCGGGGCCGGGCGAGACCCAGTACTTC	CASSPPAGPGETQYF	TRBV6-5	TRBJ2-5	-	-
TGTGCCAGCAGTCGGGACAGGGTATACGGCTACACCTTC	CASSRDRVYGYTF	TRBV6-5	TRBJ1-2	TRBD1	-
TGTGCAAGTCGCTTAGAAGTTAGGGGTAGCGGGGTCTCTTTTCGAATTGACAATGAGCAGTTCTTC	CASRLEVRGSGVSFRIDNEQFF	TRBV12-2	TRBJ2-1	-	-
TGTGCCATCAGTGAAGACAGGGGTTGGGCAGATACGCAGTATTTT	CAISEDRGWADTQYF	TRBV10-3	TRBJ2-3	TRBD1	-
TGTGCCAGCAGTCCCGACAGGGGGAATAATGAAAAACTGTTTTTT	CASSPDRGNNEKLFF	TRBV2	TRBJ1-4	TRBD1	-
TGTGCCAGCAGCTTGGGAGAGGACGATGGCTACACCTTC	CASSLGEDDGYTF	TRBV11-2	TRBJ1-2	-	-
TGCGCCAGCAGCTTGTACAGGGGTCAGCCCCAGCATTTT	CASSLYRGQPQHF	TRBV5-1	TRBJ1-5	TRBD1	-
TGTGCCAGCAGTTACAGAGGGGGGGGCTACGAGCAGTACTTC	CASSYRGGGYEQYF	TRBV6-5	TRBJ2-7	-	-
TGTGCCAGTAGTATCTCTTTTATGCTCGACAGGGGGGTCTACGAGCAGTACTTC	CASSISFMLDRGVYEQYF	TRBV19	TRBJ2-7	TRBD1	-
TGTGCCAGCAGTTACTCAGGGGTGGGCAACTATGGCTACACCTTC	CASSYSGVGNYGYTF	TRBV6-5	TRBJ1-2	-	-
TGTGCCAGCAGTGAAGCGGGGGGGCGTGAGACCCAGTACTTC	CASSEAGGRETQYF	TRBV25-1	TRBJ2-5	TRBD2	-
TGTGCCACCAGCAGAGAGAGAACAGTGGAAACTGAAGCTTTCTTT	CATSRERTVETEAFF	TRBV15	TRBJ1-1	-	-